Below, 29 T cell receptor beta chains from the same sample are listed, as sequenced in a study of beta chain features in type 1 diabetes. The isolated RNA, all of it, was reverse transcribed, so expressed TCRB transcripts were what got sequenced. The assay was immunoSEQ multiplex PCR, and TCRdb's table has in-frame clones only and misses some. The sample holds 630,000 or so clones, more than 13% seen once. No antigen has been assigned to these receptors. Whole-study results and caveats: Patients with Type 1 diabetes showed moderately but significantly shorter TCRB CDR3s in all four CD4+ subsets.

Source material: naive CD4+ T cells from blood. The receptors come from a man aged 18 to 30 with type 1 diabetes.

V usage is TRBV20-1 and J usage is TRBJ2-7; D is ambiguous. The CDR3 contains 11 residues. With 5 bases removed from V and 2 bases from J, the gap between germline ends came to 7 bases. Germline lookup yields CDR1 DFQATT and CDR2 SNEGSKA (reference sequence). The CDR3 is CSALWAYEQYF. The CDR3 DNA sequence: TGCAGTGCTCTTTGGGCCTACGAGCAGTACTTC.

The chain joins TRBV5-1 to TRBJ2-7; D is unresolved. CDR1 SGHRS and CDR2 YFSETQ come from the germline V gene. The CDR3 sequence is 14 residues long. Trimming took 0 bases from V and 0 from J, leaving 7 bases between them. In DNA form, the CDR3 reads TGCGCCAGCAGCTTGGAGATGAGCTCCTACGAGCAGTACTTC. As protein: CASSLEMSSYEQYF.

This clone showed up just a few times. The chain combines TRBV30 with TRBJ2-3; either TRBD1 or TRBD2 may supply D (6 bases each). V was cut by 1 base and J by 4 bases, with 9 bases left in between. The CDR3 totals 13 residues. The germline CDR1 and CDR2 sequences are GTSNPN and SVGIG (reference sequence). CDR3 in DNA: TGTGCCTGGAGTGGAGGGGGGCCAGATACGCAGTATTTT. Protein sequence: CAWSGGGPDTQYF.

The chain combines TRBV29-1 with TRBJ1-1; D is unclear. This CDR3 has 12 amino acids. CDR1 and CDR2 (germline): SQVTM, ANQGSEA. V was pared by 4 bases and J by 4 bases, with 10 bases between. The CDR3 DNA is TGCAGCGTTGTTGGAAGGGTCACTGAAGCTTTCTTT. Translation: CSVVGRVTEAFF.

This chain uses TRBV7-3 with TRBJ2-7; D possibly uses TRBD1 or TRBD2 (5 bases each). The CDR3 length is 16 residues. From germline, CDR1 is SGHTA and CDR2 FQGTGA. The V gene lost 1 base and the J gene lost 0 bases, with 13 bases spanning the gap. The CDR3 coding sequence is TGTGCCAGCAGCTTAAGGGGGAATCTTTTCTCCTACGAGCAGTACTTC. Translated: CASSLRGNLFSYEQYF. Drawing the rest from reference TRBV7-3 and TRBJ2-7, the complete variable domain is GAGVSQTPSNKVTEKGKYVELRCDPISGHTALYWYRQSLGQGPEFLIYFQGTGAADDSGLPNDRFFAVRPEGSVSTLKIQRTERGDSAVYLCASSLRGNLFSYEQYFGPGTRLTVT.

This clone was seen only a few times. V gene TRBV4-1 combines with J gene TRBJ2-7, with 8 nucleotides matching TRBD2. Germline assignment: CDR1 MGHRA and CDR2 YSYEKL. V lost 1 base and J lost 1; bases outside the gene matches: 3. The CDR3 spans 15 residues. As DNA, the CDR3 is TGCGCCAGCAGCCAAGGGGGACTAGTGTCCTACGAGCAGTACTTC. It encodes CASSQGGLVSYEQYF.

The J gene is TRBJ2-5, the V gene TRBV2, with no clear D. The CDR3 runs to 12 residues. The V and J ends lost 6 bases and 14 bases respectively, with 19 bases between them. Germline V gene sequence: CDR1 SNHLY, CDR2 FYNNEI. CDR3 in amino acids: CASSSTRPYFYF. The CDR3 DNA sequence: TGTGCCAGCAGCAGCACCCGACCGTATTTTTACTTC.

The rearrangement links TRBV5-4 to TRBJ2-2, with D unclear. Trimming stripped 2 bases from V and 1 base from J, with 9 bases between. The CDR3 has 15 amino acids. From germline, CDR1 is SGHNT and CDR2 YYREEE (reference sequence). CDR3 loop: CASSLATRNTGELFF. CDR3 nucleotides: TGTGCCAGCAGCTTAGCGACGCGGAACACCGGGGAGCTGTTTTTT.

V is TRBV30 and J is TRBJ1-4, with 7 bases aligning to TRBD1. Germline trimming cut 5 bases from V and 4 bases from J; bases unmatched to any gene: 4. Germline loops: CDR1 GTSNPN, CDR2 SVGIG (reference sequence). This CDR3 region has 13 residues. The CDR3 is CAWDRDVNEKLFF. In DNA form, the CDR3 reads TGTGCCTGGGACAGGGACGTTAATGAAAAACTGTTTTTT. The complete variable domain, with remaining parts taken from reference TRBV30 and TRBJ1-4, reads SQTIHQWPATLVQPVGSPLSLECTVEGTSNPNLYWYRQAAGRGLQLLFYSVGIGQISSEVPQNLSASRPQDRQFILSSKKLLLSDSGFYLCAWDRDVNEKLFFGSGTQLSVL.

The chain is built from TRBV29-1 and TRBJ1-5, with D tentatively TRBD1 (5 bases). CDR1 and CDR2 (germline): SQVTM, ANQGSEA. Trimming cost V 5 bases and J 4 bases, with 12 bases left between them. This CDR3 has 13 residues. Written as DNA, the CDR3 is TGCAGCGTTTCTCTACAGGATAATCAGCCCCAGCATTTT. It is translated as CSVSLQDNQPQHF. Complete variable domain (other parts from reference TRBV29-1 and TRBJ1-5): SAVISQKPSRDICQRGTSLTIQCQVDSQVTMMFWYRQQPGQSLTLIATANQGSEATYESGFVIDKFPISRPNLTFSTLTVSNMSPEDSSIYLCSVSLQDNQPQHFGDGTRLSIL.

This clone was detected only a few times. The chain recombines TRBV7-6 with TRBJ2-7; TRBD2 matches at 8 bases. The length of the CDR3 is 15 residues. CDR1 SGHVS and CDR2 FNYEAQ come from the germline V gene. V lost 5 bases to trimming and J lost 2 bases; unmatched junction nucleotides: 8. The DNA of the CDR3 is TGTGCCAGCAGCCTGAGCGGGAGAGGGACCTACGAGCAGTACTTC. It codes for CASSLSGRGTYEQYF. Filled out from reference TRBV7-6 and TRBJ2-7, the complete variable domain reads GAGVSQSPRYKVTKRGQDVALRCDPISGHVSLYWYRQALGQGPEFLTYFNYEAQQDKSGLPNDRFSAERPEGSISTLTIQRTEQRDSAMYRCASSLSGRGTYEQYFGPGTRLTVT.

CDR3 sequence reads: CSVGVIQEAFF. The CDR3 DNA reads TGCAGCGTTGGAGTCATCCAAGAAGCTTTCTTT. The chain is built from TRBV29-1 and TRBJ1-1; D unresolved. Trimming removed 4 bases at V and 8 bases at J, with 11 bases between. This CDR3 has 11 amino acids. Looked up from germline, CDR1 is SQVTM and CDR2 is ANQGSEA.

The chain combines TRBV10-2 with TRBJ2-3; D is unclear. Looked up from germline, CDR1 is WSHSY and CDR2 is SAAADI. Trimming cost V 6 bases and J 2 bases, with 12 bases left between them. CDR3 length: 14 residues. CDR3 coding DNA: TGCGCCAGCAGATCCCCCTTTACCACAGATACGCAGTATTTT. This encodes CASRSPFTTDTQYF.

This clone has only a few counts. The chain links TRBV2 to TRBJ2-7, with D perhaps given as TRBD1 or TRBD2 (5 bases each). Per the germline V gene, CDR1 is SNHLY and CDR2 is FYNNEI. V lost 8 bases and J 1 base, leaving 18 bases between the germline ends. The CDR3 sequence is 15 residues long. Here the CDR3 DNA reads TGTGCCAGCCGCCGTTCGGGGCCACTATCCTACGAGCAGTACTTC. This encodes CASRRSGPLSYEQYF.

This clone showed up just a few times. The chain employs TRBV30 and TRBJ1-2; 11 bases fit TRBD1. CDR1 is GTSNPN and CDR2 is SVGIG in the germline V gene (reference sequence). V shed 2 bases, J shed 3 bases, and the junction held 5 bases outside the gene matches. The CDR3 has 15 residues. CDR3 sequence: CAWSYTGQGDYGYTF. In nucleotides, the CDR3 is TGTGCCTGGAGTTACACGGGACAGGGGGACTATGGCTACACCTTC.

This clone has a handful of counts. The chain recombines TRBV7-9 with TRBJ1-6, with 7 bases lining up with TRBD1. This CDR3 has 15 amino acids. Germline V gene sequence: CDR1 SEHNR, CDR2 FQNEAQ (reference sequence). V lost 4 bases to trimming and J lost 10 bases; unmatched junction nucleotides: 10. The DNA for the CDR3 is TGTGCCAGCAGCTCCTACAGGGGACCGGGATCACCCCTCCACTTT. It specifies CASSSYRGPGSPLHF.

The chain uses TRBV9 and TRBJ1-2; D unclear. CDR3 size: 15 residues. Germline CDR1 is SGDLS and CDR2 is YYNGEE. The ends were cut back, 3 bases at V and 2 bases at J, with 14 bases in the middle. The CDR3 loop reads CASSAAGRPNYGYTF. CDR3 in DNA: TGTGCCAGCAGCGCCGCTGGCCGGCCCAACTATGGCTACACCTTC.

The table lists this clone with a few counts. The chain uses TRBV7-6 and TRBJ2-1; 7 positions agree with TRBD2. The CDR3 is made up of 18 amino acids. Unmatched junction bases numbered 20, after V lost 3 bases and J lost 9 bases. Germline V gives CDR1 SGHVS, CDR2 FNYEAQ. The CDR3 DNA sequence: TGTGCCAGCAGCTTGACCACGTACTCGAGGGGAGCGGGGACTGAGCAGTTCTTC. Amino acids: CASSLTTYSRGAGTEQFF.

The chain carries TRBV2 and TRBJ2-5, with 9 bases aligning to TRBD2. The CDR3 runs 13 residues. The V segment lost 8 bases and the J segment 3 bases; nucleotides outside the gene matches: 4. Germline CDR1 is SNHLY and CDR2 is FYNNEI. The CDR3 loop reads CASPAGGKETQYF. The CDR3, as DNA: TGTGCCAGCCCAGCGGGGGGAAAAGAGACCCAGTACTTC.

The chain carries TRBV4-1 and TRBJ2-7; TRBD1 aligns across 9 bases. V trimming: 4 bases; J trimming: 4 bases; junction bases outside the gene matches: 8. Germline assignment: CDR1 MGHRA and CDR2 YSYEKL. This CDR3 is built from 15 residues. Here the CDR3 reads CASSPQAGQGYEQYF. The CDR3 DNA reads as TGCGCCAGCAGCCCCCAGGCGGGACAGGGTTACGAGCAGTACTTC.

The genes are TRBV27 and TRBJ2-7; D may match TRBD1 or TRBD2 (5 bases each). The V gene lost 2 bases and the J gene lost 2 bases, with 10 bases spanning the gap. CDR3 length: 14 amino acids. Germline CDR1 and CDR2: MNHEY and SMNVEV (reference sequence). Here the CDR3 DNA reads TGTGCCAGCAGTTTAAGGGGACCCGCCTACGAGCAGTACTTC. Its protein product is CASSLRGPAYEQYF.

There are a few counts of this clone. The gene calls are TRBV7-9 and TRBJ2-3; 8 bases are a match to TRBD1. CDR1 and CDR2 from the germline V gene are SEHNR and FQNEAQ (reference sequence). With V trimmed by 5 bases and J by 2 bases, 6 bases remained unmatched. The CDR3 runs to 15 residues. The CDR3 DNA sequence: TGTGCCAGCAGCGCAGGGGGCGGATACACAGATACGCAGTATTTT. Translated: CASSAGGGYTDTQYF.

In its sample, this clone was seen a few times. The chain joins TRBV7-9 to TRBJ1-1, with 7 positions matching TRBD1. Trimming cost V 5 bases and J 6 bases; bases outside gene matches: 15. CDR3 length equals 16 residues. Germline values: CDR1 SEHNR, CDR2 FQNEAQ (reference sequence). The CDR3 DNA follows: TGTGCCAGCAGCCTCCGACAGGGAGGGATGTCATCTGAAGCTTTCTTT. It codes for CASSLRQGGMSSEAFF.

This clone was observed a handful of times. The V gene is TRBV19, the J gene TRBJ2-7; 8 bases agree with TRBD1. The CDR3 spans 14 residues. Unmatched junction bases numbered 6, after V lost 5 bases and J lost 3 bases. CDR1 LNHDA and CDR2 SQIVND come from the germline V gene (reference sequence). The CDR3, as DNA: TGTGCCAGTAGTTTGGACAGGGCCAACTACGAGCAGTACTTC. As protein: CASSLDRANYEQYF.

Only a few counts were recorded for this clone. The rearrangement links TRBV15 to TRBJ2-5, with TRBD1 matching 8 bases. CDR1 LNHNV and CDR2 YYDKDF come from the germline V gene (reference sequence). Trimming removed 10 bases from V and 2 bases from J; junction bases left unmatched: 6. This CDR3 region has 13 residues. The CDR3 coding sequence is TGTGCCATCGCACAGGGGGAGCAAGAGACCCAGTACTTC. It translates to CAIAQGEQETQYF.

This clone was counted a few times. J is TRBJ2-1 and V is TRBV2, with 11 bases aligning to TRBD2. This CDR3 has 17 residues. J lost 7 bases, V lost 7 bases, and 15 bases had no gene match. Germline V gene lookup returns CDR1 SNHLY and CDR2 FYNNEI. The CDR3 loop reads CASTEDIAGGTKNEQFF. The DNA of the CDR3 is TGTGCCAGCACCGAAGATATAGCGGGAGGGACGAAAAATGAGCAGTTCTTC.

The rearrangement uses TRBV5-1 and TRBJ1-1; 9 bases are shared with TRBD1. Germline V lookup: CDR1 SGHRS, CDR2 YFSETQ. The junction had 3 bases not matched to a gene; V was cut back by 0 bases and J by 6 bases. CDR3 length: 14 residues. The CDR3 loop is CASSLGDRVPEAFF. The CDR3 DNA reads as TGCGCCAGCAGCTTGGGGGACAGGGTACCTGAAGCTTTCTTT.

This clone has only one observation. V gene TRBV6-5 combines with J gene TRBJ2-7, with TRBD2 identical over 7 bases. The V gene end was trimmed by 2 bases and the J gene end by 7 bases; junction bases not matched to a gene: 5. The CDR3 has 13 amino acids. Germline CDR1 is MNHEY and CDR2 is SVGAGI. This CDR3 is CASSYPAGGEQYF. CDR3 DNA sequence: TGTGCCAGCAGTTACCCGGCCGGGGGGGAGCAGTACTTC.

This clone was detected a few times. CDR3 sequence reads: CASSNRYGTGGDIQYF. The DNA for the CDR3 is TGTGCCAGCAGCAACCGTTATGGGACAGGGGGAGACATTCAGTACTTC. The chain combines TRBV6-6 with TRBJ2-4; 11 positions match TRBD1. In germline, CDR1 is MNHNY, CDR2 SVGAGI (reference sequence). The junction had 12 bases not matched to a gene; V was cut back by 6 bases and J by 8 bases. This CDR3 region has 16 residues.